The entry below gives a single T cell receptor (beta chain) sequence along with its context. The data originate from a study of blood T cell repertoires in COVID-19. Across the study: Whether acute or convalescent, the COVID-19 samples came from the United States, Italy and Spain. T cells, B-cell-depleted T cells, or PBMCs supplied cDNA or gDNA.

This CDR3 is 15 amino acids long. Looked up from germline, CDR1 is SGHVS and CDR2 is FQNEAQ. Trimming took 5 bases from V and 5 from J, leaving 19 bases between them. Authors' data handling: Amplification of reference gene primers provided the estimated nucleated cell counts. Assay: immunoSEQ multiplex PCR; the TCRdb copy retains only in-frame clones and omits some. The V and J calls and the clone size are those of that table, but D and trimming were determined from the DNA. This sample has some 190,000 clones, with approximately 77% found just once. The rearrangement uses TRBV7-8 and TRBJ2-7; D is perhaps TRBD2 (6 bases). Sequencing was carried out using peripheral blood. The sequence derives from a woman of 80 years or more with active or convalescent COVID-19. The CDR3 region is CASSLKFIGGNEQYF. The CDR3 DNA sequence: TGTGCCAGCAGCCTAAAATTTATTGGGGGGAACGAGCAGTACTTC.